The entry below gives a single T cell receptor beta chain sequence along with its context. The data were taken from a study of blood T cell repertoires in COVID-19. Across the whole study: Italy, Spain and the United States were the sources of the convalescent and acute COVID-19 samples.

The repertoire was sequenced with immunoSEQ multiplex PCR; TCRdb's copy has only in-frame clones and lacks some. Here the sample spans 500,000 or so clones, about 85% being singletons. This CDR3 has 14 amino acids. Per the germline V gene, CDR1 is MNHEY and CDR2 is SMNVEV (reference sequence). V gave up 5 bases and J gave up 4 bases, with 12 bases separating them. The chain joins TRBV27 to TRBJ2-1; possibly TRBD1 for D (5 bases). This sequence originates from a woman aged 18-30 years who had recovered from COVID-19. Sequenced input: PBMCs or T cells enriched from blood (not recorded which). This CDR3 reads CASSTPTAYNEQFF. The CDR3 coding sequence is TGTGCCAGCAGTACCCCGACAGCTTACAATGAGCAGTTCTTC.